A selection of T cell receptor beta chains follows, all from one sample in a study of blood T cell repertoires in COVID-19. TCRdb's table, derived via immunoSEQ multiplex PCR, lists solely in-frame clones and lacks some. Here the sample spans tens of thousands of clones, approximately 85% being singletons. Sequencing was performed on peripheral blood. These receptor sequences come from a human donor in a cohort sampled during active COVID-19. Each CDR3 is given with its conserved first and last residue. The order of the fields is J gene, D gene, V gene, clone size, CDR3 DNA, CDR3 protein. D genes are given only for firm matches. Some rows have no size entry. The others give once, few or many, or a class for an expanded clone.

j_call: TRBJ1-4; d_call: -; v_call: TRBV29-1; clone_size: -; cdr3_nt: TGCAGCGGGAGAGGCCAGAATGAAAAACTGTTTTTT; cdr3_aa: CSGRGQNEKLFF
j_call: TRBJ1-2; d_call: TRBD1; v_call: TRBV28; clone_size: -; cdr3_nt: TGTGCCAGCAGGTCGGGACAGGGTGACTATGGCTACACCTTC; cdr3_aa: CASRSGQGDYGYTF
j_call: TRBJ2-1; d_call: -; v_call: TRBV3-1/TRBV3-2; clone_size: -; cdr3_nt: TGTGCCAGCAGCCAAGCAGGGGTCAATGAGCAGTTCTTC; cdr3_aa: CASSQAGVNEQFF
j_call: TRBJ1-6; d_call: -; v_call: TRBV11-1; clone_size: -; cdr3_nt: TGTGCCAGCAGCTTACGGGGGGTCGAATCACCCCTCCACTTT; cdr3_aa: CASSLRGVESPLHF
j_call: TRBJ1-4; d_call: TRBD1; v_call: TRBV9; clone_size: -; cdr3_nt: TGTGCCAGCAGCGCCGCACCGGGACAGGGGGCGGGTAATGAAAAACTGTTTTTT; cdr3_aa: CASSAAPGQGAGNEKLFF
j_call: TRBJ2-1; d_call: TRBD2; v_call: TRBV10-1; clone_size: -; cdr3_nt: TGCGCCAGCAGTCCAGGACTAGCGGGAGAGGATGAGCAGTTCTTC; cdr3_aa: CASSPGLAGEDEQFF
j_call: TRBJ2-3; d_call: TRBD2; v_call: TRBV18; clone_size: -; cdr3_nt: TGTGCCAGCTCACCACTCCCTAGCGGGGACACAGATACGCAGTATTTT; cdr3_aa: CASSPLPSGDTDTQYF
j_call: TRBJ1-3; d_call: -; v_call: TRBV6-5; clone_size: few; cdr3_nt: TGTGCCAGCACCAAGGACATAGGTGGAAACACCATATATTTT; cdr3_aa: CASTKDIGGNTIYF
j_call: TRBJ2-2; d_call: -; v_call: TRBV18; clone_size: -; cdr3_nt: TGTGCCAGCTCACCAGGCGGGGGCGGCGGGGAGCTGTTTTTT; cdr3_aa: CASSPGGGGGELFF
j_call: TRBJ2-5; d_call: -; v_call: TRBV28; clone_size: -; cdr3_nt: TGTGCCAGCAGTGTTGGGGGGGCAGGGGTGGAGACCCAGTACTTC; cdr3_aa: CASSVGGAGVETQYF
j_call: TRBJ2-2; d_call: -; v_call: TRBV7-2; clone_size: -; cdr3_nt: TGTGCCAGCAGGGAGGGGCGCAAGCTCACCGGGGAGCTGTTTTTT; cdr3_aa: CASREGRKLTGELFF
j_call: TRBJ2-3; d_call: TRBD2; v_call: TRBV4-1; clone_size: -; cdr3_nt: TGCGCCAGCAGCCAAGGGACGGGGGGTCGCACAGATACGCAGTATTTT; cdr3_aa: CASSQGTGGRTDTQYF
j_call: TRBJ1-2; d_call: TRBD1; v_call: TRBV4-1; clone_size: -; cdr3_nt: TGCGCCAGCAGCCAAGAGGGGACAGCTTATGGCTACACCTTC; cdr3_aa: CASSQEGTAYGYTF
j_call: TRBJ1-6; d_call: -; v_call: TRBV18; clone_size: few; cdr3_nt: TGTGCCAGCTCACCCTCCTCGGCCCCGGGGGGCCCGTTAGGGCTCCACTTT; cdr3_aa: CASSPSSAPGGPLGLHF
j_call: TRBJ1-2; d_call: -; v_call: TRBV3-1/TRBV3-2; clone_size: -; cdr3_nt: TGTGCCAGCAGCCAAGTGAGCAGGGCTAACTATGGCTACACCTTC; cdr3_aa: CASSQVSRANYGYTF
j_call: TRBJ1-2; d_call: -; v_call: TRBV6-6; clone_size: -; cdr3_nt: TGTGCCAGCAGTTACAGGCAGGAATATGGCTACACCTTC; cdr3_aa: CASSYRQEYGYTF
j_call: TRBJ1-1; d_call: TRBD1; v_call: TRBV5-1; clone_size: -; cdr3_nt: TGCGCCAGCAGCTTAGGACAGGGTACAACTGAAGCTTTCTTT; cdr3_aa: CASSLGQGTTEAFF
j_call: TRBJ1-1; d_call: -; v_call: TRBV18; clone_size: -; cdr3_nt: TGTGCCAGCTCACCACCGGGCGGGGGCACTGAAGCTTTCTTT; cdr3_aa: CASSPPGGGTEAFF
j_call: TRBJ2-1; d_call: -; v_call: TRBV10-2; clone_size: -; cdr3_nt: TGCGCCAGCACCGGGGAGGGGGAGTCCTACAATGAGCAGTTCTTC; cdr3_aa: CASTGEGESYNEQFF
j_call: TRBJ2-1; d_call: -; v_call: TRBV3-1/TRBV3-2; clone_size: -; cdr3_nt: TGTGCCAGCAGCCCCGGACTTAACTACAATGAGCAGTTCTTC; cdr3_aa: CASSPGLNYNEQFF
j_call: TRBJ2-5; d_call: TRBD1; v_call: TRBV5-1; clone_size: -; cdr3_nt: TGCGCCAGCAGCTCGACAGGGACCATCCAAGAGACCCAGTACTTC; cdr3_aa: CASSSTGTIQETQYF
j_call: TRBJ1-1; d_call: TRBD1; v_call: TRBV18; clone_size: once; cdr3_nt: TGTGCCAGCTCACCGTACAGTGTGACAGGGGGCGCGGACGGGAACACTGAAGCTTTCTTT; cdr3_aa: CASSPYSVTGGADGNTEAFF
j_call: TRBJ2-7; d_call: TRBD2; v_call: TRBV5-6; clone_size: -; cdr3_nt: TGTGCCAGCAGCTTGGGCTTAGCGAGCGGGAAGGTGACCTACGAGCAGTACTTC; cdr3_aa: CASSLGLASGKVTYEQYF
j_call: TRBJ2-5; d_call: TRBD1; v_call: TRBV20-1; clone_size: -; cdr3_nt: TGCAGTGCTAGTTCGGACAGGGAAGGGGAGACCCAGTACTTC; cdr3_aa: CSASSDREGETQYF
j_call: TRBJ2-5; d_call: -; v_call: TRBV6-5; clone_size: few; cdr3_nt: TGTGCCAGCAGTTACTTGGGGCTCGGGGAGACCCAGTACTTC; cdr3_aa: CASSYLGLGETQYF
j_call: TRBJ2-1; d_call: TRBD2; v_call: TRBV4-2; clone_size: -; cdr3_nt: TGTGCCAGCAGCCAAGAGGCTAGCGGGGGATATGAGCAGTTCTTC; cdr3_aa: CASSQEASGGYEQFF
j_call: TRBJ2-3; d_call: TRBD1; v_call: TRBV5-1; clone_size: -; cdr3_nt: TGCGCCAGCGGCGACAGGGCCCACACAGATACGCAGTATTTT; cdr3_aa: CASGDRAHTDTQYF